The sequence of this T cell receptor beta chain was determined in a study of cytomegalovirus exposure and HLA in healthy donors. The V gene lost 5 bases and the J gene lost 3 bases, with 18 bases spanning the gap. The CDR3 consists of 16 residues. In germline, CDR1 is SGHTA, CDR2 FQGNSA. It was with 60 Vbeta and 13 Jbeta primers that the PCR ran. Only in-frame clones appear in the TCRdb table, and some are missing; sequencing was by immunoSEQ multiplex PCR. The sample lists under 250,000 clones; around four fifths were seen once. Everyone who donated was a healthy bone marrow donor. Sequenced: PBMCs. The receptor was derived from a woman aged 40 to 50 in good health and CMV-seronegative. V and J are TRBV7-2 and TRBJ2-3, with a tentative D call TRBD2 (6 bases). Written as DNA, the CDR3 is TGTGCCAGCAGCCTCCGGGACTTTGGTCTTACAGATACGCAGTATTTT. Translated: CASSLRDFGLTDTQYF.